This T cell receptor (beta chain) was recovered during a study of T cell responses to AZD1222 COVID-19 vaccine. At the level of the study: Second-dose schedules of about 4 or about 12 weeks were combined.

The CDR3 is made up of 15 amino acids. V lost 3 bases, J lost 1 base, and 9 bases lay in between. Germline lookup yields CDR1 WNHNN and CDR2 SYGVQD (reference sequence). This clone came up once. Its antigen is undetermined. This table comes from immunoSEQ multiplex PCR, and its TCRdb copy is limited to in-frame clones, with some not included. The table shows over 85,000 clones, with nearly 90% occurring only once. Whole-study findings and limits: Among those given AZD1222, only five or six were seropositive at baseline. With two AZD1222 doses given, Spike-specific TCR breadth and depth both rose.

The sequence was collected from an adult in good health. The sequenced sample was peripheral blood, obtained on day 0 of AZD1222 vaccination. The rearrangement joins TRBV10-1 to TRBJ2-2, with D hard to call. The CDR3 DNA reads TGCGCCAGCAGTGATCCCAGTCGGAACACCGGGGAGCTGTTTTTT. As protein: CASSDPSRNTGELFF.